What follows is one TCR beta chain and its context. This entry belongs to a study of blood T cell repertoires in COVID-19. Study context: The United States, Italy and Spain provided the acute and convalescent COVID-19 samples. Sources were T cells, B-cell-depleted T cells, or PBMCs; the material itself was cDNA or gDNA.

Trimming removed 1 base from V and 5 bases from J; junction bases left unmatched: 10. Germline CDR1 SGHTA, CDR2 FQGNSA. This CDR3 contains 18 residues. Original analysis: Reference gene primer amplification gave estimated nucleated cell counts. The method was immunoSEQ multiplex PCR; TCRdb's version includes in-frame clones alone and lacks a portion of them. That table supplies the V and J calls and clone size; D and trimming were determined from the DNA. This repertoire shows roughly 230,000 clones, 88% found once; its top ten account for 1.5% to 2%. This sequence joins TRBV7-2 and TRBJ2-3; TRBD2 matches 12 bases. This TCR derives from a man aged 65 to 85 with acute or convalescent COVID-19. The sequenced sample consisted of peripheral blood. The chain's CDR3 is CASSLVFGLAGGQDTQYF. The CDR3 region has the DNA TGTGCCAGCAGCTTAGTGTTTGGGCTAGCGGGAGGGCAAGATACGCAGTATTTT.